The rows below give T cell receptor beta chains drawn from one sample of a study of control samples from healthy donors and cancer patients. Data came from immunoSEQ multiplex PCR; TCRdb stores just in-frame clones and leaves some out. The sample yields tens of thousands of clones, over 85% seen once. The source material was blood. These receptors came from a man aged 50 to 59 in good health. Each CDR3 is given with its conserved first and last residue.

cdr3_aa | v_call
CASSQSPQGRYNSPLHF | TRBV3-1/TRBV3-2
CASSQEGTVRIEAFF | TRBV3-1/TRBV3-2
CASSFSNQPQHF | TRBV28
CASSFLDVRETQYF | TRBV7-8
CASSQAGQGLTEAFF | TRBV14
CASSRQGGQPQHF | TRBV12-3/TRBV12-4
CASSWGHYNSPLHF | TRBV5-6
CASSTQFTAYQPQHF | TRBV19
CASSSLGDNTEAFF | TRBV6-5
CASSLGWDRGYDGELFF | TRBV5-1
CASSYGTAISGNTIYF | TRBV6-5
CASSLFLGQLNTEAFF | TRBV4-1
CASSFGGRETQYF | TRBV7-2
CATKQGANQPQHF | TRBV10-3
CATSDWDRGKDEQFF | TRBV24-1
CASSEQGGNQPQHF | TRBV6-4